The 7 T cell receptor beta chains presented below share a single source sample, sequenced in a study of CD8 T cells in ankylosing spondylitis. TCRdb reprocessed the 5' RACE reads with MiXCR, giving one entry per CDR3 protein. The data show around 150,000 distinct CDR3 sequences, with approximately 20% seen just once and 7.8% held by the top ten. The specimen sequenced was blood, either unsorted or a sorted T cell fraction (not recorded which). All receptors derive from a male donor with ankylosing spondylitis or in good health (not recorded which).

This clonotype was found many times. The CDR3 is CASSSGLAYEQYF. CDR3 sequence (DNA): TGTGCCAGCAGCTCGGGACTTGCCTACGAGCAGTACTTC. This chain connects TRBV14 to TRBJ2-7; D perhaps matches TRBD2 (6 bases). Germline V lookup: CDR1 SGHDN, CDR2 FVKESK. This CDR3 comprises 13 residues. With 5 bases removed from V and 2 bases from J, the gap between germline ends came to 10 bases.

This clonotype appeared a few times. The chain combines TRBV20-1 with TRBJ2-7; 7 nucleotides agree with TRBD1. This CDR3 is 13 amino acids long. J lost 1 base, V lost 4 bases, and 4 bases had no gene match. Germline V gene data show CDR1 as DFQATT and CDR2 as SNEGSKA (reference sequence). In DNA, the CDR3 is TGCAGTGCTACGCAGGGGGTTTCCTACGAGCAGTACTTC. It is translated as CSATQGVSYEQYF.

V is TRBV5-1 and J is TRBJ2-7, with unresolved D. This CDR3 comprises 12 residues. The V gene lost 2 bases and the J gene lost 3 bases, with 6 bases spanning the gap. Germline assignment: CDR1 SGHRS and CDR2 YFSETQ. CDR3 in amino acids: CASSFPGYEQYF. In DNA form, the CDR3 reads TGCGCCAGCAGCTTCCCCGGCTACGAGCAGTACTTC.

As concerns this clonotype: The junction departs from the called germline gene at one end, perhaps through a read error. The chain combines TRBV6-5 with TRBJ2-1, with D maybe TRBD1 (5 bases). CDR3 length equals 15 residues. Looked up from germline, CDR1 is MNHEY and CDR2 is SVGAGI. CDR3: CASRYWGSRDNEQFF. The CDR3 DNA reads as TGTGCCAGCAGATACTGGGGCAGTCGAGACAATGAGCAGTTCTTC.

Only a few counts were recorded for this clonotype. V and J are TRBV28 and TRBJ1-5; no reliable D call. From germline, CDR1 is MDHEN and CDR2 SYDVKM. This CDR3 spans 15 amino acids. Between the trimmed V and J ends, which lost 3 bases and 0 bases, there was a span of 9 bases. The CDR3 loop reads CASSLKVFSNQPQHF. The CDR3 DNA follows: TGTGCCAGCAGTTTGAAGGTCTTTAGCAATCAGCCCCAGCATTTT.

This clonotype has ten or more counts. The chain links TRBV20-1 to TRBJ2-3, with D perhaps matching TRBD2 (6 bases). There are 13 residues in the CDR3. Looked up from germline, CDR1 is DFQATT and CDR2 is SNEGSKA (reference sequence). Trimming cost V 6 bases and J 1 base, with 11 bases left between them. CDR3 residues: CSASGFRTDTQYF. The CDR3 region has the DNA TGCAGTGCCAGCGGGTTTCGCACAGATACGCAGTATTTT.

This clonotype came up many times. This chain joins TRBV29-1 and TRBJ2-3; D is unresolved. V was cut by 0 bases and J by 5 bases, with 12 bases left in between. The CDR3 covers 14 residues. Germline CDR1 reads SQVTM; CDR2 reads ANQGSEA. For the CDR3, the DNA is TGCAGCGTTGAAGATCCTACCAAAGGAGATACGCAGTATTTT. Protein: CSVEDPTKGDTQYF.